Below are 6 T cell receptor beta chains sequenced from a single sample in a study of regulatory T cells in long-lasting Graves disease. Time point meaning: newly diagnosed GD, antithyroid drugs for less than 3 months. Preparation of the TCR library used RNA extracted from PBMCs. Through Arm-PCR of CDR3 regions and iRepertoire HTBI primers, TCR beta libraries were built. In TCRdb, the multiplex PCR reads were re-called with MiXCR into one record per CDR3 protein. The sample has more than 450,000 distinct CDR3 sequences; around 15% are singletons. These records were also assigned to another study, of T cells in Graves' hyperthyroidism and ophthalmopathy.

Material: peripheral blood mononuclear cells (PBMCs), obtained at new diagnosis, from a patient treated with antithyroid drugs. The receptors shown here come from a man aged 35-49 years with Graves disease.

J is TRBJ2-7 and V is TRBV28; maybe TRBD2 (6 bases). This CDR3 is 14 amino acids long. V lost 6 bases to trimming and J lost 2 bases, with 14 bases between them. Germline CDR1 and CDR2: MDHEN and SYDVKM. CDR3 DNA sequence: TGTGCCAGCAGCCCCGGGAGTTCCCCCTACGAGCAGTACTTC. It is translated as CASSPGSSPYEQYF.

In this sample, this clonotype turned up a few times. The J gene is TRBJ2-3, the V gene TRBV19; the D is unclear. Trimming left V 0 bases short and J 5 bases short, with 12 bases between. The length of the CDR3 is 15 residues. CDR1 and CDR2 from the germline V gene are LNHDA and SQIVND (reference sequence). CDR3 coding DNA: TGTGCCAGTAGTATAGAGGACCGCCGGCAAGATACGCAGTATTTT. It yields the protein CASSIEDRRQDTQYF.

This clonotype occurred once. This chain links TRBV10-2 with TRBJ1-2; D uncertain. CDR1 WSHSY and CDR2 SAAADI come from the germline V gene. This CDR3 contains 14 residues. V lost 1 base and J lost 4, with 10 bases in between. CDR3 sequence reads: CASSEFGETYGYTF. The CDR3 bases are TGCGCCAGCAGTGAGTTCGGCGAAACCTATGGCTACACCTTC.

The chain combines TRBV6-5 with TRBJ2-7; 9 nucleotides match TRBD1. With V trimmed by 4 bases and J by 7 bases, 14 bases remained unmatched. The CDR3 length is 16 residues. Germline V gene lookup returns CDR1 MNHEY and CDR2 SVGAGI. The CDR3 spells CASSLTGTGLGGEQYF. CDR3 nucleotides: TGTGCCAGCAGTTTAACCGGGACAGGGCTGGGGGGGGAGCAGTACTTC.

This clonotype occurred a few times. V and J are TRBV4-2 and TRBJ2-7; 7 bases line up with TRBD2. V shed 4 bases, J shed 4 bases, and the junction held 16 bases outside the gene matches. Germline lookup yields CDR1 LGHNA and CDR2 YNFKEQ. This CDR3 comprises 17 residues. The CDR3 DNA is TGTGCCAGCAGCCCGACCCACCGGGCGGGGGTTATTTACGAGCAGTACTTC. It encodes CASSPTHRAGVIYEQYF.

This clonotype was counted at least ten times. This chain's CDR3 is CASRTGLSYNEQFF. CDR3 coding DNA: TGTGCCAGCAGGACGGGGCTCTCCTACAATGAGCAGTTCTTC. This chain joins TRBV28 and TRBJ2-1; D may correspond to TRBD1 or TRBD2 (5 bases each). The V and J ends lost 6 bases and 0 bases respectively, with 9 bases between them. Looked up from germline, CDR1 is MDHEN and CDR2 is SYDVKM. The CDR3 totals 14 residues.